The 27 T cell receptor beta chains presented below share a single source sample, sequenced in a study of T cell changes during pregnancy in multiple sclerosis. The data were produced by immunoSEQ multiplex PCR, yet TCRdb's version contains in-frame clones alone and is incomplete. Among around 36,000 clones, roughly 90% were seen once, and the ten largest hold roughly 13%. Here the sequenced sample was CD8+ T cells from peripheral blood mononuclear cells, taken in the first trimester of pregnancy. The receptors were gathered from a female donor with multiple sclerosis, enrolled in a pregnancy study.

The V gene is TRBV4-1, the J gene TRBJ2-5; tentatively, D is TRBD2 (6 bases). From germline, CDR1 is MGHRA and CDR2 YSYEKL. The V and J ends lost 1 base and 2 bases respectively, with 8 bases between them. The CDR3 runs to 14 residues. CDR3 DNA: TGCGCCAGCAGCCAAGGGGAGGTTCAAGAGACCCAGTACTTC. It is translated as CASSQGEVQETQYF.

The chain joins TRBV7-9 to TRBJ2-7; weak D call: TRBD2 (5 bases). In germline, CDR1 is SEHNR, CDR2 FQNEAQ (reference sequence). V was pared by 1 base and J by 5 bases, with 9 bases between. This CDR3 has 13 residues. The CDR3 region has the DNA TGTGCCAGCAGCTTAGTTCCGGAGGACGAGCAGTACTTC. Residues: CASSLVPEDEQYF.

The CDR3 protein is CASSPFLAEGETQYF. CDR3 nucleotides: TGTGCCAGCAGCCCGTTCTTAGCGGAGGGGGAGACCCAGTACTTC. The J gene is TRBJ2-5, the V gene TRBV11-2; perhaps TRBD2 as D (6 bases). Trimming shortened V by 5 bases and J by 5 bases, and 18 bases separated the two germline ends. The CDR3 is 15 residues long. Germline V gene sequence: CDR1 SGHAT, CDR2 FQNNGV.

The chain has TRBV4-1 and TRBJ1-2; TRBD1 is a possible D gene (5 bases). This CDR3 has 16 amino acids. V lost 1 base and J lost 4, with 16 bases in between. Per germline, CDR1 MGHRA and CDR2 YSYEKL. This CDR3 reads CASSQVVVREVYGYTF. The CDR3 DNA is TGCGCCAGCAGCCAAGTTGTGGTCAGGGAGGTCTATGGCTACACCTTC.

This rearrangement joins TRBV7-8 to TRBJ2-5; TRBD1 is a possible D gene (6 bases). The length of the CDR3 is 15 residues. V lost 8 bases and J lost 4, with 20 bases in between. CDR1 and CDR2 from the germline V gene are SGHVS and FQNEAQ. CDR3: CASRPTTGWIETQYF. The CDR3 DNA follows: TGTGCCAGCCGGCCTACGACAGGTTGGATAGAGACCCAGTACTTC.

This chain uses TRBV12-5 with TRBJ2-4; no clear D. This CDR3 has 12 amino acids. Germline values: CDR1 LGHNT, CDR2 FRNRAP. V dropped 6 bases and J dropped 9 bases, with 12 bases sitting between them. This CDR3 is CASGTELSIQYF. DNA for the CDR3: TGTGCTAGTGGGACGGAGTTGAGCATTCAGTACTTC.

This chain joins TRBV2 and TRBJ1-1, with no clear D. The germline V gene has CDR1 SNHLY and CDR2 FYNNEI. Trimming shortened V by 6 bases and J by 4 bases, and 15 bases separated the two germline ends. The CDR3 runs 14 residues. The chain's CDR3 is CASSGYTGVTEAFF. CDR3 coding DNA: TGTGCCAGCAGCGGCTATACGGGAGTCACTGAAGCTTTCTTT.

The rearrangement uses TRBV9 and TRBJ2-7; D remains ambiguous. The CDR3 loop spans 14 amino acids. Deletions cut 4 bases from V and 2 bases from J, with 13 bases between. Germline V gives CDR1 SGDLS, CDR2 YYNGEE. CDR3 DNA sequence: TGTGCCAGCAGCCCTGGGCGCAGCACCTACGAGCAGTACTTC. Its protein is CASSPGRSTYEQYF.

The rearrangement links TRBV19 to TRBJ2-1, with unresolved D. Trimming shortened V by 1 base and J by 6 bases, and 4 bases separated the two germline ends. The CDR3 spans 12 residues. Germline CDR1 and CDR2: LNHDA and SQIVND (reference sequence). Here the CDR3 reads CASSIGGNEQFF. CDR3 coding DNA: TGTGCCAGTAGTATAGGCGGCAATGAGCAGTTCTTC.

This clone was picked up one time. The CDR3 region has the DNA TGTGCCAGCAGTCCCATAGCGGGGGGGGTACAAGAGACCCAGTACTTC. This sequence encodes CASSPIAGGVQETQYF. This chain links TRBV6-6 with TRBJ2-5; TRBD2 aligns across 11 bases. This CDR3 has 16 residues. V lost 5 bases, J lost 2 bases, and 7 bases stayed unmatched. Germline-derived CDR1 and CDR2 are MNHNY and SVGAGI (reference sequence).

V gene TRBV11-2 combines with J gene TRBJ2-7; D is undetermined. Germline lookup yields CDR1 SGHAT and CDR2 FQNNGV. The V and J ends lost 1 base and 1 base respectively, with 5 bases between them. The length of the CDR3 is 13 residues. CDR3 bases: TGTGCCAGCAGCTTAGCCCCTTCCTACGAGCAGTACTTC. It specifies CASSLAPSYEQYF.

V gene TRBV9 combines with J gene TRBJ2-7, with D perhaps matching TRBD1 (5 bases). V lost 0 bases, J lost 4 bases, and 11 bases lay in between. Germline lookup yields CDR1 SGDLS and CDR2 YYNGEE. The CDR3 contains 14 residues. The CDR3 is CASSVGGARYEQYF. The CDR3 DNA is TGTGCCAGCAGCGTAGGTGGGGCCAGATACGAGCAGTACTTC.

The chain couples TRBV12-5 to TRBJ2-7, with D perhaps TRBD2 (6 bases). Germline CDR1 LGHNT, CDR2 FRNRAP. The CDR3 has 15 residues. V shed 0 bases and J shed 3 bases, with 12 bases lying between them. CDR3 protein: CASGLVSGTDYEQYF. The CDR3 DNA follows: TGTGCTAGTGGTTTGGTATCGGGGACTGACTACGAGCAGTACTTC.

The rearrangement uses TRBV6-5 and TRBJ2-5; 9 positions match TRBD2. V dropped 0 bases and J dropped 0; count of bases not matched to a gene: 2. Germline CDR1 is MNHEY and CDR2 is SVGAGI. CDR3 length: 16 residues. The CDR3 loop is CASSYSASGDQETQYF. CDR3 nucleotide sequence: TGTGCCAGCAGTTACTCGGCTAGCGGGGACCAAGAGACCCAGTACTTC.

This chain connects TRBV19 to TRBJ1-6, with D perhaps TRBD1 (6 bases). This CDR3 has 16 residues. V was clipped by 5 bases and J by 7 bases, with 18 bases between them. CDR1 LNHDA and CDR2 SQIVND come from the germline V gene (reference sequence). CDR3 region: CASSLLRDRLNSPLHF. DNA for the CDR3: TGTGCCAGTAGTCTACTCCGCGACAGGTTAAATTCACCCCTCCACTTT.

The chain recombines TRBV6-5 with TRBJ2-2; D is unclear. The germline gives CDR1 MNHEY, CDR2 SVGAGI. The length of the CDR3 is 14 residues. The V end was cut by 3 bases, the J end by 7 bases, with 12 bases between. The DNA for the CDR3 is TGTGCCAGCAGTTATTCTCAACCGGGCGGGGAGCTGTTTTTT. Protein product: CASSYSQPGGELFF.

The chain links TRBV4-1 to TRBJ2-7; D gene ambiguous. Germline V CDR1 and CDR2: MGHRA, YSYEKL. The CDR3 loop spans 14 amino acids. The germline V and J ends were trimmed by 4 bases and 1 base, with 11 bases remaining between them. As DNA, the CDR3 is TGCGCCAGCAGCCCGCTGGCAGGATCCTACGAGCAGTACTTC. Its protein is CASSPLAGSYEQYF.

This chain connects TRBV27 to TRBJ2-3, with 8 bases lining up with TRBD2. CDR3 length: 14 residues. J was trimmed by 6 bases and V by 2 bases; bases with no gene match: 4. The V gene's germline CDR1 is MNHEY and CDR2 SMNVEV (reference sequence). The CDR3 sequence: CASSLLTGGDTQYF. The CDR3 DNA follows: TGTGCCAGCAGTTTACTAACGGGGGGGGATACGCAGTATTTT.

The chain uses TRBV6-5 and TRBJ2-5; 12 bases map to TRBD2. The V gene's germline CDR1 is MNHEY and CDR2 SVGAGI. The CDR3 contains 15 residues. V gave up 4 bases and J gave up 5 bases; unmatched junction bases: 5. The CDR3 is CASSSLAGGGETQYF. CDR3 coding DNA: TGTGCCAGCAGTTCACTAGCGGGGGGCGGGGAGACCCAGTACTTC.

The J gene is TRBJ2-3, the V gene TRBV13, with D perhaps TRBD2 (5 bases). The V and J ends lost 5 bases and 0 bases respectively, with 12 bases between them. CDR1 is PRHDT, CDR2 FYEKMQ, per germline (reference sequence). The CDR3 contains 15 residues. In nucleotides, the CDR3 is TGTGCCAGCAGCCCCCGGACGGGGAGCACAGATACGCAGTATTTT. Translating it yields CASSPRTGSTDTQYF.

The V gene is TRBV5-4, the J gene TRBJ2-5; TRBD1 agrees at 7 bases. Trimming removed 0 bases from V and 4 bases from J; junction bases left unmatched: 12. The CDR3 covers 17 residues. The germline gives CDR1 SGHNT, CDR2 YYREEE (reference sequence). The CDR3 reads CASSLGQGIISGETQYF. DNA of the CDR3: TGTGCCAGCAGCTTGGGACAGGGTATCATATCAGGAGAGACCCAGTACTTC.

The genes are TRBV6-4 and TRBJ2-3, with D maybe TRBD2 (5 bases). V lost 3 bases to trimming and J lost 4 bases, with 17 bases between them. The CDR3 is made up of 16 amino acids. Germline CDR1 reads MRHNA; CDR2 reads SNTAGT. CDR3: CASSESGSPGADTQYF. CDR3 nucleotides: TGTGCCAGCAGTGAGTCCGGGTCCCCCGGGGCAGATACGCAGTATTTT.

This chain uses TRBV23-1 with TRBJ1-1, with D possibly being TRBD1 (5 bases). TRBV23-1 is an ORF; its function is uncertain. Trimming removed 0 bases from V and 0 bases from J, with 23 bases in between. This CDR3 spans 20 amino acids. The CDR3 coding sequence is TGCGCCAGCAGTCAATCGTTGTGGCGGACACCTGTAAAGATGAACACTGAAGCTTTCTTT. It specifies CASSQSLWRTPVKMNTEAFF.

V and J are TRBV6-6 and TRBJ2-7; 9 nucleotides match TRBD2. This CDR3 region has 12 residues. The junction had 4 bases not matched to a gene; V was cut back by 9 bases and J by 4 bases. Germline loops: CDR1 MNHNY, CDR2 SVGAGI (reference sequence). The CDR3 loop is CASTTSGYEQYF. The CDR3 nucleotides are TGTGCCAGTACGACTAGCGGTTACGAGCAGTACTTC.

The V and J genes are TRBV7-8 and TRBJ2-1; 7 positions agree with TRBD1. Germline assignment: CDR1 SGHVS and CDR2 FQNEAQ. The CDR3 is made up of 15 amino acids. V was clipped by 1 base and J by 7 bases; unmatched bases: 7. The CDR3 region is CASSLGLGGRNEQFF. CDR3 nucleotide sequence: TGTGCCAGCAGCTTAGGTTTAGGGGGCAGGAATGAGCAGTTCTTC.

CDR3 residues: CASTIQGVHTDTQYF. In DNA, the CDR3 is TGTGCCAGCACCATCCAGGGGGTACACACAGATACGCAGTATTTT. The chain has TRBV9 and TRBJ2-3, with TRBD1 matching over 7 bases. Germline CDR1 and CDR2: SGDLS and YYNGEE. After removal of 6 bases from V and 2 bases from J, the junction contained 9 bases not matched to a gene. This CDR3 has 15 residues.

The chain uses TRBV4-1 and TRBJ2-7, with D perhaps TRBD1 (5 bases). In germline, CDR1 is MGHRA, CDR2 YSYEKL. The length of the CDR3 is 15 residues. Deletions cut 0 bases from V and 0 bases from J, with 9 bases between. The CDR3 DNA follows: TGCGCCAGCAGCCAAGATTGGGGCCACTCCTACGAGCAGTACTTC. Amino acid sequence: CASSQDWGHSYEQYF.